This record concerns one T cell receptor (beta chain) sequence. Its target is not known. This specimen comes from a study of T cell responses to AZD1222 COVID-19 vaccine. Study-level findings and limits: Donors were largely white British and mainly female; clonal diversity was possibly underestimated. Breadth and depth of Spike-specific TCRs rose after two AZD1222 doses.

Between the trimmed V and J ends, which lost 4 bases and 3 bases, there was a span of 7 bases. CDR3 length equals 12 residues. Germline loops: CDR1 SGHDN, CDR2 FVKESK. Only in-frame clones appear in the TCRdb table, and some are missing; sequencing was by immunoSEQ multiplex PCR. The profile shows 85,000 to 120,000 clones, about nine tenths of them singletons. Here the sequenced sample was peripheral blood, taken 28 days after the second AZD1222 dose. The source of this sequence is an adult who received the AZD1222 COVID-19 vaccine. J is TRBJ2-7 and V is TRBV14, with D possibly being TRBD2 (6 bases). CDR3 nucleotides: TGTGCCAGCAGCCGTAGCGGCTACGAGCAGTACTTC. It specifies CASSRSGYEQYF.